One T cell receptor (beta chain) is described in this entry. This entry comes from a study of T cell changes during pregnancy in multiple sclerosis. The germline CDR1 and CDR2 sequences are SGHTA and FQGNSA. This CDR3 is 17 amino acids long. V shed 1 base, J shed 7 bases, and the junction held 6 bases outside the gene matches. Data came from immunoSEQ multiplex PCR; TCRdb stores just in-frame clones and leaves some out. The data show tens of thousands of clones, about 90% seen once. V is TRBV7-2 and J is TRBJ2-2; 13 bases line up with TRBD2. This receptor was identified in a female donor with multiple sclerosis, enrolled in a pregnancy study. This material consisted of CD4+ T cells from peripheral blood mononuclear cells, taken after pregnancy. In nucleotides, the CDR3 is TGTGCCAGCAGCTTAGAACTAGCGGGGGGGCCTGGCGGGGAGCTGTTTTTT. It encodes CASSLELAGGPGGELFF.